The following is a TCR beta chain sequence with its context. Here immunoSEQ multiplex PCR was the method, and the copy in TCRdb shows in-frame clones only, minus some. The sample holds approximately 84,000 clones, around 80% seen once. CDR3 size: 15 residues. Germline CDR1 is LNHDA and CDR2 is SQIVND (reference sequence). V lost 3 bases and J lost 8, with 19 bases in between. The sample belongs to a study of control samples from healthy donors and cancer patients. The sequenced material came from blood. This clonotype originated in a woman in her sixties in good health. The rearrangement uses TRBV19 and TRBJ1-2; D is uncertain. The CDR3 bases are TGTGCCAGTAGTATGTTTAGCAGGACTAACTGGGGCTACACCTTC. This encodes CASSMFSRTNWGYTF.